This T cell receptor (beta chain) was retrieved from a study of CD8+ T cells in alopecia areata (dated by TCRdb to 2017 to 2018). In the study overall: The treated patients took part in an open-label pilot trial in which moderate-to-severe alopecia areata was treated with oral tofacitinib at 5 to 10 mg twice daily. Tofacitinib was administered for 6 to 18 months, and 6 months of follow-up off drug were then conducted to assess delayed response and recurrence. Disease severity in treated patients was measured with the SALT score, which quantifies the percentage of affected scalp surface area. To study T cell clonal expansion in alopecia areata, the researchers applied high-throughput TCRbeta sequencing to both the C3H/HeJ mouse model and human patients. On the human side, TCRbeta sequencing was run on scalp tissue and on sorted CD4+ and CD8+ peripheral blood T cells from healthy controls and from alopecia areata patients with either patchy or totalis/universalis disease. Biopsies were taken from tofacitinib-treated patients at baseline and again at 4 and 24 weeks into treatment, and several of those patients also had a later scalp biopsy. Scalp clonality was compared across normal scalp (n=4), patchy alopecia areata scalp (n=8), and alopecia totalis/universalis scalp (n=8). RNA was obtained with the PAXgene miRNA kit for fixed scalp, the miRNeasy kit for PBMCs, and the RNeasy kit for mouse skin. Amplification of TCRbeta CDR3 regions was done by immunoSEQ multiplex PCR using 35 Vbeta forward primers and 13 Jbeta reverse primers. General conclusions and limits of the study: During tofacitinib treatment, many expanded lesional clones stuck around in both scalp and blood, and this persistence may partly explain why relapse happens after treatment is stopped. Lesional scalp, especially in alopecia totalis/universalis, showed higher clonality and more expanded CD8+ clones than normal scalp, suggesting antigenic drive. Because the treated cohort was small and included a single nonresponder, larger studies are needed to assess links between baseline CD8+ expansion and response. Tofacitinib significantly decreased scalp clonality and the number of expanded CD8+ clones among the top 100 scalp clones. Unlike mouse skin, where gammadelta T cells dominate, normal human skin contains resident alphabeta T cells that get sequenced too, which complicates analysis of the scalp TCR repertoire. Shared TCR sequences between patients were less evident than in mice, which may be partly attributable to HLA diversity in the patient population.

The cysteine opens and the phenylalanine closes a CDR3 of 18 amino acids. The retained sequence is limited to the CDR3, 54 bases, with the frame set at the first base. V and J lose 0 bases and 1 base, and a span of 17 bases separates them. CDR1 and CDR2 are read off the germline V gene as SGHRS and YFSETQ. The library came from the immunoSEQ multiplex PCR assay. RNA was extracted from all samples and reverse transcribed into cDNA as template for TCR sequencing. First-strand cDNA was synthesized with SuperScript III using a 2:1 mix of oligo-dT and random hexamers. A synthetic immune receptor repertoire was used to gauge amplification bias, and whatever bias remained was removed computationally. In the source study's methods: Raw reads were preprocessed for error removal, and CDR3 was defined according to IMGT conventions as running from the conserved cysteine to phenylalanine. Clonality was computed by normalizing Shannon entropy by log2 of the number of productive unique TCRs and subtracting the result from 1. Scalp TCRbeta sequences were cross-referenced with sorted blood CD4 and CD8 repertoires so that the CD4 or CD8 identity of scalp clones could be inferred. Held by TCRdb, this immuneACCESS table contains in-frame sequences only and omits some clones. Under half of the omission traces to an unresolved V gene where checked; the cause of the rest is unknown. D and trimming come from the DNA, and the V and J calls and clone size come from that table. Recorded for this sample are about 170,000 clones; about 61% of them occurred a single time. More than 15% of the sample lies in the top ten.

Comment on this clone: This clone's antigen is unknown. No much larger clone exists at a distance of one base, and base qualities are not known.

This specimen's treatment or condition label, per the study, means: oral pan-JAK inhibitor, 5-10 mg twice daily. Lesional scalp punch biopsies and peripheral blood were collected from alopecia areata patients. PBMCs were isolated by density centrifugation and stained for CD3, CD4 and CD8, and CD4+ and CD8+ T cells were sorted on a FACSAria. Here the sequenced sample was CD4+ T cells sorted from blood, taken at roughly week 55, from a patient treated with tofacitinib. The source of this sequence is a human donor with alopecia areata. Recombination linked TRBV5-1 to TRBJ2-4; no confident D gene assignment can be made. The CDR3: CASSLGYLSTSAKNIQYF. The base sequence is TGCGCCAGCAGCTTGGGGTATCTCTCAACCTCCGCCAAAAACATTCAGTACTTC.